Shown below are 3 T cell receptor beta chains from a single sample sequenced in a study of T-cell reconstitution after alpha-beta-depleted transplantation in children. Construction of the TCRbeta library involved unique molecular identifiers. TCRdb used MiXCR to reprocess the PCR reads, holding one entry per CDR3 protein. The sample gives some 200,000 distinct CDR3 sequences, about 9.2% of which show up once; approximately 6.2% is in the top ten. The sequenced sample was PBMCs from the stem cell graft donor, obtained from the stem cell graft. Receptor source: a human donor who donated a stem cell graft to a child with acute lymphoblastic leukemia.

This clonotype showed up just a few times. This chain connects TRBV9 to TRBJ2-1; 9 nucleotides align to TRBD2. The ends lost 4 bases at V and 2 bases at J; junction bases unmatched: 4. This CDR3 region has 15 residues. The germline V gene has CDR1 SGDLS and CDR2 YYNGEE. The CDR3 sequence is CASSFSGGTYNEQFF. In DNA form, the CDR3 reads TGTGCCAGCAGCTTTAGCGGGGGAACCTACAATGAGCAGTTCTTC.

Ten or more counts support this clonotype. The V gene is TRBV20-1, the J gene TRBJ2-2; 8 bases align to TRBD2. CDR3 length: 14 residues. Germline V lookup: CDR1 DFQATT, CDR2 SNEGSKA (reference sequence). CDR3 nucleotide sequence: TGCAGGGCAGTCGGGGGGGAGCACACCGGGGAGCTGTTTTTT. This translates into CRAVGGEHTGELFF.

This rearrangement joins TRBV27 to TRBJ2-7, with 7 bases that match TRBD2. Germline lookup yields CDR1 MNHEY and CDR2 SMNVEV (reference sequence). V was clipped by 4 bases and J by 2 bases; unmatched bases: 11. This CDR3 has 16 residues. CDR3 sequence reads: CASSSLGGVNPYEQYF. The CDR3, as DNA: TGTGCCAGCAGTTCGTTGGGGGGGGTGAATCCCTACGAGCAGTACTTC.